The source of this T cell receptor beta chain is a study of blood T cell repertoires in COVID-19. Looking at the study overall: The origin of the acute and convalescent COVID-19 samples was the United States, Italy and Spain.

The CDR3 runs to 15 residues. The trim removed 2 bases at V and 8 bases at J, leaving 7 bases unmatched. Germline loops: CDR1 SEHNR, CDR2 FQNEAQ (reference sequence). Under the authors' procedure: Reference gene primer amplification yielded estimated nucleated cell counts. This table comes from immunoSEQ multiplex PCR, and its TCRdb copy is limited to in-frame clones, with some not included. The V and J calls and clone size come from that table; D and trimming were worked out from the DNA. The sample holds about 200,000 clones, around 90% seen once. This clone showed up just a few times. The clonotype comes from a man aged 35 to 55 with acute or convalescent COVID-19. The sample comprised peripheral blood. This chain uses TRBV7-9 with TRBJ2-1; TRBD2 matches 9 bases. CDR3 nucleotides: TGTGCCAGCAGCTTATCTGCGGGGGGGCGCGATGAGCAGTTCTTC. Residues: CASSLSAGGRDEQFF.